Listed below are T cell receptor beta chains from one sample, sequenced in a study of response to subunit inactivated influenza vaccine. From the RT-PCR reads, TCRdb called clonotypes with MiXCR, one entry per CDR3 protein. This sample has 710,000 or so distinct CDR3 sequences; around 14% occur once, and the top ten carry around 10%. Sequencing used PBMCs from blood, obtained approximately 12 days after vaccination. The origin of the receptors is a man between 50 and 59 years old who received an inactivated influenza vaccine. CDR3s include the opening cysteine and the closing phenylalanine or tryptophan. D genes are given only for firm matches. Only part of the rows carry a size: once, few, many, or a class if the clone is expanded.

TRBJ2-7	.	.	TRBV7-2	TGTGCCAGCAGAGGGGCTAGCGAATACGAGCAGTACTTC	CASRGASEYEQYF
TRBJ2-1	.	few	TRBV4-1	TGCGCCAGCAGCCAAGTAGGAGTCTTGGATGAGCAGTTCTTC	CASSQVGVLDEQFF
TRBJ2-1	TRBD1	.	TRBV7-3	TGTGCCAGCAGCTCCCCGGCCGGGACAGGGGGCTACAATGAGCAGTTCTTC	CASSSPAGTGGYNEQFF
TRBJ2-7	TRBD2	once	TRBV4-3	TGCGCCAGCAGCCAACAGAGGGTATTAGCGGGAGGGCCGGGCGAGCAGTACTTC	CASSQQRVLAGGPGEQYF
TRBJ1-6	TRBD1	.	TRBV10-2	TGCGCCAGCAGTGACCGGGACAGTAATTCACCCCTCCACTTT	CASSDRDSNSPLHF
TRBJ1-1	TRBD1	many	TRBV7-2	TGTGCCAGCAGCTTAGCGCCTGGGACAGGGAGTGAAGCTTTCTTT	CASSLAPGTGSEAFF
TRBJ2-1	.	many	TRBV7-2	TGTGCCAGCAGCTTTGTTAATGAGCAGTTCTTC	CASSFVNEQFF
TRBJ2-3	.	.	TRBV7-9	TGTGCCAGCAGCCCCCAGAACTTGTGGAAAAGCACAGATACGCAGTATTTT	CASSPQNLWKSTDTQYF
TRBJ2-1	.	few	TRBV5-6	TGTGCCAGCAGCTTGTTCGCTACCTATGAGCAGTTCTTC	CASSLFATYEQFF
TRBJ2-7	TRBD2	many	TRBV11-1	TGTGCCAGCAGCTTAGGGGTTTCGGGACTACGTACGACCTACGAGCAGTACTTC	CASSLGVSGLRTTYEQYF
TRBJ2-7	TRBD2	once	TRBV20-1	TGCAGTGCTAGAGACTTAGCGGGAGGGTCCTACGAGCAGTACTTC	CSARDLAGGSYEQYF
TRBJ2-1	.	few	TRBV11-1	TGTGCCAGCAGCTTAGAGGTGTTAGCCGTGCAGTTCTTC	CASSLEVLAVQFF
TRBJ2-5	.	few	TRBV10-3	TGTGCCATCAGTGACCCTGCGGGCCCCAAGGAGACCCAGTACTTC	CAISDPAGPKETQYF
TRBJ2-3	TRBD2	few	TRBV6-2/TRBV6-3	TGTGCCAGCAGTCCCCGGGCTAGCGGTAGCACAGATACGCAGTATTTT	CASSPRASGSTDTQYF
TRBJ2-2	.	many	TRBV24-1	TGTGCCACCAGTGATACAAGAGCCCCGAACACCGGGGAGCTGTTTTTT	CATSDTRAPNTGELFF
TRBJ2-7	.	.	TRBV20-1	TGCAGTGCTCCGATTTCAGGGAGGCTCGACGAGCAGTACTTC	CSAPISGRLDEQYF
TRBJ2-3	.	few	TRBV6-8	TGTGCCAGCGGTACGCAGTATTTT	CASGTQYF
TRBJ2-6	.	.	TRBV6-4	TGTGCCAGCAGTGAGGGGGGCTCTGGGGCCAACGTCCTGACTTTC	CASSEGGSGANVLTF
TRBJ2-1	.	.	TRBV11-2	TGTGCCAGCAGCTTAGTCTTGTGGTCATCCTACAATGAGCAGTTCTTC	CASSLVLWSSYNEQFF
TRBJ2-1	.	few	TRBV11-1	TGTGCCAGCAGCTTATTCAGGGCAGACGTCCTGAATATCTACAATGAGCAGTTCTTC	CASSLFRADVLNIYNEQFF
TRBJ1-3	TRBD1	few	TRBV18	TGTGCCAGCTCACCAGGGACAGGCGCCCGCTCTGGAAACACCATATATTTT	CASSPGTGARSGNTIYF
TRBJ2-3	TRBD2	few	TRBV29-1	TGCAGCCATTCGGGCGGGGGATCAGATACGCAGTATTTT	CSHSGGGSDTQYF